Listed here are 20 T cell receptor beta chains from one sample, sequenced in a study of post-analysis software for immune sequencing data. General study points: There were five or six TRBV segments more frequent in patients than controls, and TRBV5-6, TRBV5-1 and TRBV20-1 were among them.

Their target antigens are unknown. Tagging with unique molecular identifiers was a feature of the TCR beta cDNA libraries. TCRdb re-called the PCR reads through MiXCR, storing one row per CDR3 protein. The repertoire has over 250,000 distinct CDR3 sequences, roughly a third of them found once; the top ten carry 4% to 6%. Sequencing input: blood. Every receptor here comes from a girl under 18 with multiple sclerosis.

The table lists this clonotype with many counts. CDR3 region: CASREGPSTGGEETQYF. CDR3 DNA: TGTGCCAGCAGGGAGGGACCTTCGACGGGGGGCGAAGAGACCCAGTACTTC. V gene TRBV6-2 or TRBV6-3 combines with J gene TRBJ2-5; possibly TRBD2 for D (7 bases). CDR1 and CDR2 (germline): MNHEY, SVGEGT. This CDR3 has 17 amino acids. V was pared by 6 bases and J by 3 bases, with 23 bases between.

This clonotype was recorded many times. The chain combines TRBV20-1 with TRBJ2-1; D remains ambiguous. Germline V gives CDR1 DFQATT, CDR2 SNEGSKA (reference sequence). The CDR3 totals 12 residues. Trimming took 0 bases from V and 5 from J, leaving 5 bases between them. In DNA form, the CDR3 reads TGCAGTGCTAGAGATGGGGACAATGAGCAGTTCTTC. Translated: CSARDGDNEQFF.

About this clonotype: This may arise from a read error, as a much more abundant clone is one base away. The chain recombines TRBV12-3 or TRBV12-4 with TRBJ1-5, with 7 bases fitting TRBD1. This CDR3 has 13 residues. V lost 8 bases to trimming and J lost 5 bases; unmatched junction nucleotides: 6. CDR3 DNA sequence: TGTGCCAGCTGCTGGGACAGAGATCAGCCCCAGCATTTT. Its protein product is CASCWDRDQPQHF.

The chain's CDR3 is CSARDPGRETQYF. CDR3 bases: TGCAGTGCTAGAGATCCGGGCAGGGAGACCCAGTACTTC. The chain has TRBV20-1 and TRBJ2-5; no definite D call. CDR3 length: 13 residues. CDR1 and CDR2 from the germline V gene are DFQATT and SNEGSKA (reference sequence). Trimming left V 0 bases short and J 5 bases short, with 10 bases between.

With respect to this clonotype: A much larger clone lies one base from this, so it may be a read error. The chain recombines TRBV4-2 with TRBJ1-2; D perhaps matches TRBD1 (6 bases). The CDR3 runs to 15 residues. Germline CDR1 and CDR2: LGHNA and YNFKEQ. The CDR3 DNA reads TGTGCCAGCAGCCAAGCTTCTGCTAGGTCGGGGGGCTGCACCTTC. Translating gives CASSQASARSGGCTF.

This clonotype was seen repeatedly, ten times or more. Its ends do not fully match the called genes, so a read error is possible. The chain has TRBV10-3 and TRBJ1-5; perhaps TRBD1 as D (6 bases). Germline V gene lookup returns CDR1 ENHRY and CDR2 SYGVKD. CDR3 length: 14 amino acids. The CDR3 here is CASSGGLGNQPQHF. The DNA of the CDR3 is TGTGCCAGCAGTGGGGGCTTGGGCAATCAGCCCCAGCATTTT.

The chain uses TRBV7-8 and TRBJ1-1; 9 bases are a match to TRBD1. This CDR3 has 15 residues. In germline, CDR1 is SGHVS, CDR2 FQNEAQ. With V trimmed by 2 bases and J by 3 bases, 4 bases remained unmatched. The CDR3 coding sequence is TGTGCCAGCAGCTTATGGGGACAGGGCGACACTGAAGCTTTCTTT. It translates to CASSLWGQGDTEAFF.

V gene TRBV20-1 combines with J gene TRBJ2-3, with TRBD1 identical over 7 bases. This CDR3 has 13 amino acids. The V gene end was trimmed by 5 bases and the J gene end by 1 base; junction bases not matched to a gene: 3. Germline CDR1 DFQATT, CDR2 SNEGSKA (reference sequence). The CDR3 coding sequence is TGCAGTGCTCAAGACAGGGGCACAGATACGCAGTATTTT. It encodes CSAQDRGTDTQYF.

The sample holds many counts of this clonotype. This chain uses TRBV4-1 with TRBJ2-3, with TRBD2 matching 8 bases. The CDR3 is made up of 18 amino acids. Germline V lookup: CDR1 MGHRA, CDR2 YSYEKL. Trimming took 0 bases from V and 3 from J; bases not matched to a gene: 11. The CDR3 is CASSQDLVGGRWTDTQYF. CDR3 sequence (DNA): TGCGCCAGCAGCCAAGACCTCGTTGGCGGGAGGTGGACAGATACGCAGTATTTT.

On this clonotype: Germline and junction disagree at one end, which may indicate a read error. The chain employs TRBV3-1 and TRBJ1-1; D is perhaps TRBD1 (5 bases). CDR1 and CDR2 from the germline V gene are LGHDT and YNNKEL (reference sequence). This CDR3 is built from 13 residues. The CDR3: CTSRVAENTEAFF. The CDR3 DNA is TGTACCAGCAGGGTGGCAGAAAACACTGAAGCTTTCTTT.

The chain couples TRBV19 to TRBJ1-1, with TRBD1 matching over 7 bases. The CDR3 is made up of 14 amino acids. V was clipped by 5 bases and J by 4 bases; unmatched bases: 7. Germline CDR1 is LNHDA and CDR2 is SQIVND (reference sequence). The CDR3 spells CASSPRQGRTEAFF. In DNA form, the CDR3 reads TGTGCCAGTAGTCCACGACAGGGCCGCACTGAAGCTTTCTTT.

This clonotype was counted between two and nine times. This chain links TRBV13 with TRBJ1-1; a possible D gene is TRBD1 (6 bases). From germline, CDR1 is PRHDT and CDR2 FYEKMQ (reference sequence). Trimming took 5 bases from V and 7 from J, leaving 20 bases between them. This CDR3 region has 15 residues. CDR3 nucleotides: TGTGCCAGCAGCCCCGGACTAGGGAGACAGGTTGAAGCTTTCTTT. It encodes CASSPGLGRQVEAFF.

In its sample, this clonotype was seen many times. The chain carries TRBV13 and TRBJ2-3, with D possibly TRBD2 on 5 matching bases. Trimming removed 5 bases from V and 4 bases from J, with 22 bases in between. The CDR3 runs to 17 residues. The germline V gene has CDR1 PRHDT and CDR2 FYEKMQ (reference sequence). CDR3 in DNA: TGTGCCAGCAGCCCGGACTTTGCGGCGGCCCGCCCAGATACGCAGTATTTT. It is translated as CASSPDFAAARPDTQYF.

The genes are TRBV14 and TRBJ2-1; D unresolved. Looked up from germline, CDR1 is SGHDN and CDR2 is FVKESK. V was pared by 1 base and J by 9 bases, with 13 bases between. The CDR3 is made up of 14 amino acids. CDR3 sequence (DNA): TGTGCCAGCAGCCAAGCATCAAACCGCGGTGAGCAGTTCTTC. This codes for CASSQASNRGEQFF.

The chain has TRBV30 and TRBJ2-2; D remains ambiguous. Germline V gene data show CDR1 as GTSNPN and CDR2 as SVGIG (reference sequence). The length of the CDR3 is 14 residues. Trimming removed 0 bases from V and 4 bases from J, with 9 bases in between. CDR3 in DNA: TGTGCCTGGAGTGTAGGGCGGAGCACCGGGGAGCTGTTTTTT. Its translation is CAWSVGRSTGELFF.

Concerning this clonotype: Since a much larger clone is just one base distant, this may be a read error. The V gene is TRBV5-1, the J gene TRBJ1-5; the D is unclear. Between the trimmed V and J ends, which lost 6 bases and 1 base, there was a span of 11 bases. Looked up from germline, CDR1 is SGHRS and CDR2 is YFSETQ. CDR3 size: 14 residues. The CDR3 region is CASKAGLSNQPQHF. In nucleotides, the CDR3 is TGCGCCAGCAAGGCCGGGCTCAGCAATCAGCCCCAGCATTTT.

In regard to this clonotype: This sequence may be a read error, since a much larger clone differs from it by one base. J is TRBJ2-1 and V is TRBV11-3, with D unresolved. CDR1 and CDR2 from the germline V gene are SGHNT and YENEEA. The CDR3 is made up of 13 amino acids. CDR3: CAGSIVESNEQFF. The CDR3 bases are TGTGCCGGCAGCATTGTCGAGAGCAATGAGCAGTTCTTC.

A few counts support this clonotype. The chain has TRBV30 and TRBJ2-3; 8 positions agree with TRBD2. CDR1 is GTSNPN and CDR2 is SVGIG in the germline V gene (reference sequence). Trimming cost V 7 bases and J 4 bases; bases outside gene matches: 7. This CDR3 is built from 13 residues. The CDR3 reads CAYSTSVADTQYF. CDR3 DNA sequence: TGTGCCTACTCGACTAGCGTGGCAGATACGCAGTATTTT.

V usage is TRBV11-1 and J usage is TRBJ2-7; TRBD1 is a possible D gene (5 bases). Germline V gene lookup returns CDR1 SGHAT and CDR2 FQDESV (reference sequence). The CDR3 extends over 15 amino acids. The V end lost 5 bases, the J end lost 0 bases, and 14 bases lay between the germline ends. CDR3 protein: CASSPTDMPSYEQYF. The CDR3, as DNA: TGTGCCAGCAGCCCGACAGATATGCCCTCCTACGAGCAGTACTTC.

This clonotype was counted ten times or more. The rearrangement links TRBV5-1 to TRBJ1-2; 9 bases line up with TRBD1. Germline-derived CDR1 and CDR2 are SGHRS and YFSETQ. The ends lost 1 base at V and 9 bases at J; junction bases unmatched: 16. The CDR3 is made up of 17 amino acids. Here the CDR3 reads CASSLSAQGAAIGRYTF. The CDR3 nucleotides are TGCGCCAGCAGCTTGTCGGCACAGGGGGCGGCCATTGGGCGCTACACCTTC.